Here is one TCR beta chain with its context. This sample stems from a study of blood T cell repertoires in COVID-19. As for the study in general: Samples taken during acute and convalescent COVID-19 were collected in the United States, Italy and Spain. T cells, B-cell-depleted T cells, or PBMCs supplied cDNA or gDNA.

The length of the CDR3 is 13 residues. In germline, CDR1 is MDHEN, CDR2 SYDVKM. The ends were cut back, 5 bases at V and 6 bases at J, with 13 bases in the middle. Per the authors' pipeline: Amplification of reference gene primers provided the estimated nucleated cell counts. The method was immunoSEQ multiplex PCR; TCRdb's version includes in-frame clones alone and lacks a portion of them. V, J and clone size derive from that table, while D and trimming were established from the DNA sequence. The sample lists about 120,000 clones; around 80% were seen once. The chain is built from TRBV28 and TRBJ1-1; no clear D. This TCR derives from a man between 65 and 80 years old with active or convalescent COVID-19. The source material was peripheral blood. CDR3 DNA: TGTGCCAGCAGTCTGCAGGTCGTCGCTGAAGCTTTCTTT. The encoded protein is CASSLQVVAEAFF.